The rows below give T cell receptor beta chains drawn from one sample of a study of cytomegalovirus exposure and HLA in healthy donors. TCRdb keeps only in-frame clones here, not all; method: immunoSEQ multiplex PCR. The data contain about 110,000 clones, around nine tenths of them singletons. What was sequenced was PBMCs. The receptors were sampled from a woman aged 18-35 years in good health and CMV-seronegative. CDR3s include the opening cysteine and the closing phenylalanine or tryptophan. Each record gives: D gene, CDR3 length, J gene, clone size, V gene, CDR3 DNA, CDR3 protein. D genes are given only for firm matches. Not all rows give a size; the values are once, few, many and, for expanded clones, a class.

NA	15	TRBJ2-2	NA	TRBV5-1	TGCGCCAGCAGCTTGTCGGCGGTGAACACCGGGGAGCTGTTTTTT	CASSLSAVNTGELFF
NA	17	TRBJ1-2	NA	TRBV28	TGTGCCAGCAGTTTTTTGGATTACAACGCCAGGCGCAATGGCTACACCTTC	CASSFLDYNARRNGYTF
TRBD1	15	TRBJ2-7	NA	TRBV4-3	TGCGCCAGCAGCCCCTATACTGACAGGGTGGGCGAGCAGTACTTC	CASSPYTDRVGEQYF
NA	14	TRBJ1-1	NA	TRBV4-3	TGCGCCAGCAGCCAAGATAGAGGGGGCACTGAAGCTTTCTTT	CASSQDRGGTEAFF
TRBD1	14	TRBJ1-2	NA	TRBV29-1	TGCAGCGTCCCGAGTGGGGCCAGGGGGAATGGCTACACCTTC	CSVPSGARGNGYTF
NA	13	TRBJ1-5	few	TRBV29-1	TGCAGCGTCGCGGGGCAGGCCAATCAGCCCCAGCATTTT	CSVAGQANQPQHF
NA	13	TRBJ2-5	NA	TRBV5-1	TGCGCCAGCAGAAGAGGGATCCAAGAGACCCAGTACTTC	CASRRGIQETQYF
TRBD1	14	TRBJ2-5	NA	TRBV11-2	TGTGCCAGCAGCACACACAGGGGTAGGCAGACCCAGTACTTC	CASSTHRGRQTQYF
NA	15	TRBJ2-1	NA	TRBV12-1	TGTGCCAGCAGCTTCATTGGGCTAGCGGGAACTGAGCAGTTCTTC	CASSFIGLAGTEQFF
NA	14	TRBJ2-2	once	TRBV30	TGTGCCTGGAGTGTCAGGGGCGGAACCGGGGAGCTGTTTTTT	CAWSVRGGTGELFF
TRBD2	15	TRBJ2-7	NA	TRBV4-2	TGTGCCAGCAGCCATGCGACTAGCGGGGTTTACGAGCAGTACTTC	CASSHATSGVYEQYF
NA	15	TRBJ1-1	NA	TRBV19	TGTGCCAGTAGTCCTCTAAACCCCGGGAACACTGAAGCTTTCTTT	CASSPLNPGNTEAFF
NA	18	TRBJ1-5	NA	TRBV7-8	TGTGCCAGCAGCTTAACAGCGGGAAGGACAACAGATTATCAGCCCCAGCATTTT	CASSLTAGRTTDYQPQHF
TRBD2	15	TRBJ2-1	NA	TRBV5-1	TGCGCCAGCAGCTTTAGCGGGGGGGGATACAATGAGCAGTTCTTC	CASSFSGGGYNEQFF
NA	14	TRBJ1-4	NA	TRBV7-9	TGTGCCAGCAGCCCCGGGACGTCGGGGGGAAAACTGTTTTTT	CASSPGTSGGKLFF
NA	15	TRBJ2-5	NA	TRBV5-1	TGCGCCAGCAGGGAGGTAGTGGGCGCCCAAGAGACCCAGTACTTC	CASREVVGAQETQYF
TRBD2	13	TRBJ2-3	few	TRBV6-4	TGTGCCAGCAGCGGGGGGGCCCAAGATACGCAGTATTTT	CASSGGAQDTQYF
TRBD2	17	TRBJ2-2	NA	TRBV4-2	TGTGCCAGCAGCCAAGATAGAGCTAGCGGAGTCACCGGGGAGCTGTTTTTT	CASSQDRASGVTGELFF
TRBD1	16	TRBJ1-4	once	TRBV4-1	TGCGCCAGCAGCCGCCCCGGGACAGGAGGTAATGAAAAACTGTTTTTT	CASSRPGTGGNEKLFF
TRBD1	14	TRBJ1-1	NA	TRBV18	TGTGCCAGCTCACCAGACAGGGTGAACACTGAAGCTTTCTTT	CASSPDRVNTEAFF
NA	13	TRBJ2-7	NA	TRBV19	TGTGCCAGTAGTATAGCCAAGGGGTACGAGCAGTACTTC	CASSIAKGYEQYF
NA	15	TRBJ1-5	once	TRBV27	TGTGCCAGCAGTTACAGCCTTTATAGCAATCAGCCCCAGCATTTT	CASSYSLYSNQPQHF
NA	12	TRBJ1-2	NA	TRBV2	TGTGCCAGCACTAGACAGGCTTATGGCTACACCTTC	CASTRQAYGYTF
TRBD2	15	TRBJ2-7	NA	TRBV27	TGTGCCAGCAGTGAGCCTCGGCGGGAGTATTGCGAGCAGTACTTC	CASSEPRREYCEQYF
TRBD1	14	TRBJ2-7	NA	TRBV29-1	TGCAGCGTTGACTCGGGACAGGTGATGTACGAGCAGTACTTC	CSVDSGQVMYEQYF
NA	14	TRBJ1-4	NA	TRBV5-1	TGCGCCAGCAGCTTGGAGACAACGAATGAAAAACTGTTTTTT	CASSLETTNEKLFF
NA	12	TRBJ2-3	NA	TRBV2	TGTGCCAGCAGAGGAACAGGCGTGGCGCAGTATTTT	CASRGTGVAQYF
NA	13	TRBJ1-2	few	TRBV6-4	TGTGCCAGCAGTGAAACAGGAAACTATGGCTACACCTTC	CASSETGNYGYTF
TRBD2	14	TRBJ2-3	NA	TRBV9	TGTGCCAGCAGCGTAGACGGGGGGGCCGGTACGCAGTATTTT	CASSVDGGAGTQYF
TRBD1	17	TRBJ2-1	once	TRBV15	TGTGCCACCAGCAGAGATCCGGACAGGGGGTTTAGGAATGAGCAGTTCTTC	CATSRDPDRGFRNEQFF
NA	17	TRBJ2-7	NA	TRBV11-2	TGTGCCAGCAGCTTAGATCACATGACCGCTAGCTCCTACGAGCAGTACTTC	CASSLDHMTASSYEQYF
TRBD1	15	TRBJ1-6	NA	TRBV28	TGTGCCAGCAGTCACGGGACAGGAAGGAATTCACCCCTCCACTTT	CASSHGTGRNSPLHF
NA	13	TRBJ2-2	NA	TRBV30	TGTGCCTCTGTCCCAGCAGGGCCCGGGGAGCTGTTTTTT	CASVPAGPGELFF
TRBD1	13	TRBJ1-5	NA	TRBV28	TGTGCCAGCGCACAGGGGACGCATCAGCCCCAGCATTTT	CASAQGTHQPQHF
NA	14	TRBJ1-1	NA	TRBV19	TGTGCCAGTATCTTGACAGGAGGCCTAACTGAAGCTTTCTTT	CASILTGGLTEAFF
NA	16	TRBJ2-7	few	TRBV7-9	TGTGCCAGCAGCCCCTTGCGGCCCGACGAGTCCTACGAGCAGTACTTC	CASSPLRPDESYEQYF
NA	13	TRBJ2-3	NA	TRBV6-5	TGTGCCAGCATCTCCGGGGGCACAGATACGCAGTATTTT	CASISGGTDTQYF
NA	14	TRBJ2-7	few	TRBV10-1	TGCGCCAGCAGTGATTCTTACTTCCCCTACGAGCAGTACTTC	CASSDSYFPYEQYF
NA	14	TRBJ1-1	NA	TRBV30	TGTGCCTGGAAGGGCTTCGGAGCGGGCACTGAAGCTTTCTTT	CAWKGFGAGTEAFF
NA	15	TRBJ1-5	few	TRBV7-2	TGTGCCAGCAGCCCGACAGGACGGAGCAATCAGCCCCAGCATTTT	CASSPTGRSNQPQHF
TRBD1	15	TRBJ1-2	NA	TRBV6-5	TGTGCCAGCAATCCGGGACAGGGGGCTGGGTATGGCTACACCTTC	CASNPGQGAGYGYTF
NA	14	TRBJ1-2	NA	TRBV4-1	TGCGCCAGCAGCCAAGTTCAACAGGACTATGGCTACACCTTC	CASSQVQQDYGYTF
NA	14	TRBJ2-1	NA	TRBV4-2	TGTGCCAGCAGCCAAGATAACTCCTACAATGAGCAGTTCTTC	CASSQDNSYNEQFF
TRBD2	17	TRBJ2-1	NA	TRBV9	TGTGCCAGCAGCCCCGGGACTAGCGGGGGGGCCGACAATGAGCAGTTCTTC	CASSPGTSGGADNEQFF
NA	12	TRBJ1-2	NA	TRBV28	TGTGCCAGCAGTTCCTCAGGTTATGGCTACACCTTC	CASSSSGYGYTF
TRBD1	14	TRBJ1-1	once	TRBV2	TGTGCCAGCACCCCCATAGACAGGGACACTGAAGCTTTCTTT	CASTPIDRDTEAFF